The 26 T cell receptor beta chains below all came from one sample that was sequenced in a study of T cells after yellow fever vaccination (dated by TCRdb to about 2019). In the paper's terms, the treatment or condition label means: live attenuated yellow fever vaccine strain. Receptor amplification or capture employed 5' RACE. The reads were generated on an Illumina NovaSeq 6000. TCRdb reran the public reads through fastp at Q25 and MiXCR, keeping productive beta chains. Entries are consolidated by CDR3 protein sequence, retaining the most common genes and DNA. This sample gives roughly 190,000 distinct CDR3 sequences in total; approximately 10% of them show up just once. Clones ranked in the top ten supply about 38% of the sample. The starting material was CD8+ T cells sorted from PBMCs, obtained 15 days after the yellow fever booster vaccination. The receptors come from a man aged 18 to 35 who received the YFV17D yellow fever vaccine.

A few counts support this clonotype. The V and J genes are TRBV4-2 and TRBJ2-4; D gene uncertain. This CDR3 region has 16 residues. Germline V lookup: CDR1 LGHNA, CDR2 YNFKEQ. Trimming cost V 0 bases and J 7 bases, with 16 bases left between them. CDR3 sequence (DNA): TGTGCCAGCAGCCAAGATCGGGCCGGAAGGTCGAACATTCAGTACTTC. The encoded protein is CASSQDRAGRSNIQYF.

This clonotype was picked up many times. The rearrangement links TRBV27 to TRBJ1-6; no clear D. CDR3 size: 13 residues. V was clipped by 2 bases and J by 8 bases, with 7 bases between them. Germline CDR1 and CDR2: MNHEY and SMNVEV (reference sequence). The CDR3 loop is CASSLRDYSPLHF. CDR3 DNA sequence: TGTGCCAGCAGTTTACGAGATTATTCACCCCTCCACTTT.

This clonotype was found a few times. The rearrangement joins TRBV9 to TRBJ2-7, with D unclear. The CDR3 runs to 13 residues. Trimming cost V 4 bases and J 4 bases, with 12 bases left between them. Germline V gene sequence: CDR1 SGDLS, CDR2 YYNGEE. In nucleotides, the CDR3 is TGTGCCAGCAGCCTACCGGACGTGTACGAGCAGTACTTC. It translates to CASSLPDVYEQYF.

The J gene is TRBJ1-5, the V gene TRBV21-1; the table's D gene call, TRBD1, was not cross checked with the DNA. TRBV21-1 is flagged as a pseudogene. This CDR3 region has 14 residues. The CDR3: CASRSGQRNQPQHF. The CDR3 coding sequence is TGTGCCAGCAGATCGGGACAGAGAAATCAGCCCCAGCATTTT.

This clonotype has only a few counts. The CDR3 spells CASRHGGGAGEQYF. CDR3 bases: TGTGCCAGCAGGCACGGCGGGGGCGCGGGGGAGCAGTACTTC. The chain has TRBV13 and TRBJ2-7; perhaps TRBD2 as D (7 bases). Germline V gene sequence: CDR1 PRHDT, CDR2 FYEKMQ (reference sequence). CDR3 length equals 14 residues. Between the trimmed V and J ends, which lost 6 bases and 7 bases, there was a span of 19 bases.

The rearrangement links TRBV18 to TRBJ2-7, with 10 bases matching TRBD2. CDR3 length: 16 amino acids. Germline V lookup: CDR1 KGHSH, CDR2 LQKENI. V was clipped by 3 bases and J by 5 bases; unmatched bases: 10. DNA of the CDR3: TGTGCCAGCTCACCGTCGGCTAGCGGGGGTCTCCACGAGCAGTACTTC. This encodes CASSPSASGGLHEQYF. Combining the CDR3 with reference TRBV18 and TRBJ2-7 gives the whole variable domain NAGVMQNPRHLVRRRGQEARLRCSPMKGHSHVYWYRQLPEEGLKFMVYLQKENIIDESGMPKERFSAEFPKEGPSILRIQQVVRGDSAAYFCASSPSASGGLHEQYFGPGTRLTVT.

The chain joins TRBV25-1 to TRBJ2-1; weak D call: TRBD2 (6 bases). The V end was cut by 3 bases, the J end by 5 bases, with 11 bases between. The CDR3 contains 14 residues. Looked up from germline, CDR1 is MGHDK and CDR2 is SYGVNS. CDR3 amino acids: CASSEAGTNNEQFF. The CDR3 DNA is TGTGCCAGCAGTGAGGCGGGAACCAACAATGAGCAGTTCTTC.

CDR3 nucleotide sequence: TGTGCCAGCAGCCGCGGTTGGGAGCAGTACGTC. Translation: CASSRGWEQYV. This chain uses TRBV11-1 with TRBJ2-7, with no clear D. Between the trimmed V and J ends, which lost 5 bases and 7 bases, there was a span of 9 bases. This CDR3 comprises 11 residues. Germline loops: CDR1 SGHAT, CDR2 FQDESV (reference sequence).

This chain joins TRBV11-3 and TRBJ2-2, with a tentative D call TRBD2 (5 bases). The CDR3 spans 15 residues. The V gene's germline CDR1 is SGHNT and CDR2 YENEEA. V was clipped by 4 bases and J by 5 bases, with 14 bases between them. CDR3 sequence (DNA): TGTGCCAGCAGCTATGCCGGGGTTGGAACCGGGGAGCTGTTTTTT. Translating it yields CASSYAGVGTGELFF.

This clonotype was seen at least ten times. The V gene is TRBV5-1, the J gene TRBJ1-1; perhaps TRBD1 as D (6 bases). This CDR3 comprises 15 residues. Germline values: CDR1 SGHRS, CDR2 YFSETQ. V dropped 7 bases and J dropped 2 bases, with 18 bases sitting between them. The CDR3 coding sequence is TGCGCCAGCCGAATCCGGGGGGCTGGAAACACTGAAGCTTTCTTT. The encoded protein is CASRIRGAGNTEAFF.

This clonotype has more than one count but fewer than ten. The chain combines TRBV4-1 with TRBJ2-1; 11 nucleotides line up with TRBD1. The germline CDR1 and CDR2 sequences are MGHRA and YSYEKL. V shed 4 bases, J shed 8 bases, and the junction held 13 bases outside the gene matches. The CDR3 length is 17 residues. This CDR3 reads CASSPLIGGTGGHEQFF. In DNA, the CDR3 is TGCGCCAGCAGCCCCCTCATTGGCGGGACAGGGGGACATGAGCAGTTCTTC.

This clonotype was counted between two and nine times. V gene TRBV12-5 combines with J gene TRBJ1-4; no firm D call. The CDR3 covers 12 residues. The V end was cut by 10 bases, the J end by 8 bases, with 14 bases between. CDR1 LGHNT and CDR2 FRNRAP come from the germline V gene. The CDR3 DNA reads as TGTGCTACCTCAAGTGCCCGGGAAAAACTGTTTTTT. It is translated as CATSSAREKLFF.

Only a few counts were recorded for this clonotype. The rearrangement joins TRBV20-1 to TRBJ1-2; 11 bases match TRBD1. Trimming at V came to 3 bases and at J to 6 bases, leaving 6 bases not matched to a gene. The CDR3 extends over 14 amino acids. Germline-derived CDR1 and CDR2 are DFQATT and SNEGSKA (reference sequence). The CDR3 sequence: CSASAGQGADGYTF. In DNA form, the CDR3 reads TGCAGTGCTAGTGCCGGACAGGGGGCGGATGGCTACACCTTC.

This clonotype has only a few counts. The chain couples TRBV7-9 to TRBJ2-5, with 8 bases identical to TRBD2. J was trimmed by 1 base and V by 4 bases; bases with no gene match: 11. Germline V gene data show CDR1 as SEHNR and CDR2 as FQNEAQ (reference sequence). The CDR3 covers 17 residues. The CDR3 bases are TGTGCCAGCAGCTCAAGTCGGCGGGGGGCCGGCCAAGAGACCCAGTACTTC. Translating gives CASSSSRRGAGQETQYF.

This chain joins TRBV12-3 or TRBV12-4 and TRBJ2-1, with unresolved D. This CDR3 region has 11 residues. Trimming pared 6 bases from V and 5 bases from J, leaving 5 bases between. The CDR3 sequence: CASSQDNEQFF. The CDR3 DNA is TGTGCCAGCAGCCAGGACAATGAGCAGTTCTTC.

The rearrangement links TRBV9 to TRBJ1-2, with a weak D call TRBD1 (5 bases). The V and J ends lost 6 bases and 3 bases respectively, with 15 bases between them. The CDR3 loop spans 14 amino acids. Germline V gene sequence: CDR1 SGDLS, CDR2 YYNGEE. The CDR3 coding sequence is TGTGCCAGCACCGGGACGGTGGAATACTATGGCTACACCTTC. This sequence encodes CASTGTVEYYGYTF.

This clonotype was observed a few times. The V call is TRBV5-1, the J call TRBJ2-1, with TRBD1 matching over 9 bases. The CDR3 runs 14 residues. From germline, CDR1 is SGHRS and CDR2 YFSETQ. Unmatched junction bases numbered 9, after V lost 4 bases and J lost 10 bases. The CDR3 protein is CASSLGQGRYEQFF. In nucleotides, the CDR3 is TGCGCCAGCAGCCTGGGACAGGGTCGTTACGAGCAGTTCTTC. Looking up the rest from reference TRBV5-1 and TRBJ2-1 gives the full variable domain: KAGVTQTPRYLIKTRGQQVTLSCSPISGHRSVSWYQQTPGQGLQFLFEYFSETQRNKGNFPGRFSGRQFSNSRSEMNVSTLELGDSALYLCASSLGQGRYEQFFGPGTRLTVL.

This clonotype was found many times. CDR3 region: CASRTGDTQYF. For the CDR3, the DNA is TGTGCCAGCAGGACGGGAGATACGCAGTATTTT. The J gene is TRBJ2-3, the V gene TRBV12-3 or TRBV12-4; D remains unclear. The CDR3 sequence is 11 residues long. The V end was cut by 6 bases, the J end by 5 bases, with 6 bases between.

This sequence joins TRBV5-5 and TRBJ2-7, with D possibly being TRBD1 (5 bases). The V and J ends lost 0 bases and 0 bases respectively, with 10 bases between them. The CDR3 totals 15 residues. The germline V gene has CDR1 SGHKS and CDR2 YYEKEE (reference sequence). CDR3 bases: TGTGCCAGCAGCTTGGACAGGTTGAGCTCCTACGAGCAGTACGTC. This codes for CASSLDRLSSYEQYV.

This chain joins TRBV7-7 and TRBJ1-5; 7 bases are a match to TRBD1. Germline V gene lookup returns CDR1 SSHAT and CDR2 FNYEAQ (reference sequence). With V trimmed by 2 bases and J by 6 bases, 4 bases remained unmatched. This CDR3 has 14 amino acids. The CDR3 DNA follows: TGTGCCAGCAGCTTACTAGGGGGCGGTCAGCCCCAGCATTTT. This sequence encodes CASSLLGGGQPQHF. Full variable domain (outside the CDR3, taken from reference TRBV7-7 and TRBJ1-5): GAGVSQSPRYKVTKRGQDVTLRCDPISSHATLYWYQQALGQGPEFLTYFNYEAQPDKSGLPSDRFSAERPEGSISTLTIQRTEQRDSAMYRCASSLLGGGQPQHFGDGTRLSIL.

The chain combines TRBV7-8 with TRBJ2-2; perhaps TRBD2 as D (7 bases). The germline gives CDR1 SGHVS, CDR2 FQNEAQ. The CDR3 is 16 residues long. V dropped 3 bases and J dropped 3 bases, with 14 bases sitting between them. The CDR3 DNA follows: TGTGCCAGCAGCTTTCCCCGGGGGGCTTACACCGGGGAGCTGTTTTTT. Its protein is CASSFPRGAYTGELFF.

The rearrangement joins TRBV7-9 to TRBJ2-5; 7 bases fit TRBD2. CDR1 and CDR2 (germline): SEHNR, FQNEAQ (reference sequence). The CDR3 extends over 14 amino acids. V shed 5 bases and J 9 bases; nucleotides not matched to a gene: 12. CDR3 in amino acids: CASSPSDAGDPQYF. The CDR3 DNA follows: TGTGCCAGCAGCCCATCCGACGCGGGGGACCCCCAGTACTTC.

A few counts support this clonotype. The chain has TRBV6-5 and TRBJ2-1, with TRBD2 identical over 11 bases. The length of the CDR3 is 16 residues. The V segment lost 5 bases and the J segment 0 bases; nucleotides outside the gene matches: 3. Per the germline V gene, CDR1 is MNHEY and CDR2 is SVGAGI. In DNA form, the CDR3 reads TGTGCCAGCAGTGTAGCGGGGGGGCCCTCCTACAATGAGCAGTTCTTC. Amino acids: CASSVAGGPSYNEQFF.

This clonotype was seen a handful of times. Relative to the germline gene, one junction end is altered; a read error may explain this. CDR3 DNA sequence: TGTGCCAGTAGTACCTATCGGACAGAGCCCGGGAATCTGCCCCAGCATTTT. It is translated as CASSTYRTEPGNLPQHF. This chain joins TRBV19 and TRBJ1-5; possibly TRBD1 for D (6 bases). Germline V gene lookup returns CDR1 LNHDA and CDR2 SQIVND (reference sequence). This CDR3 is built from 17 residues.

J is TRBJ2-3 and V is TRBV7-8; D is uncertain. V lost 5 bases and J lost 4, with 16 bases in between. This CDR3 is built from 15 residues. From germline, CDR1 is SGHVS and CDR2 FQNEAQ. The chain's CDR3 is CASSKTDGASDTQYF. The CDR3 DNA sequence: TGTGCCAGCAGCAAAACAGACGGCGCCTCAGATACGCAGTATTTT.

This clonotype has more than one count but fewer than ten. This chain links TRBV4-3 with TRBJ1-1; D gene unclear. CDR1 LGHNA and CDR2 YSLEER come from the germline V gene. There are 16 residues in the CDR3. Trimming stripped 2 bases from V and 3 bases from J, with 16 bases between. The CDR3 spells CASSQSSGGWDTEAFF. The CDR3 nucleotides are TGCGCCAGCAGCCAATCTTCTGGAGGATGGGACACTGAAGCTTTCTTT.